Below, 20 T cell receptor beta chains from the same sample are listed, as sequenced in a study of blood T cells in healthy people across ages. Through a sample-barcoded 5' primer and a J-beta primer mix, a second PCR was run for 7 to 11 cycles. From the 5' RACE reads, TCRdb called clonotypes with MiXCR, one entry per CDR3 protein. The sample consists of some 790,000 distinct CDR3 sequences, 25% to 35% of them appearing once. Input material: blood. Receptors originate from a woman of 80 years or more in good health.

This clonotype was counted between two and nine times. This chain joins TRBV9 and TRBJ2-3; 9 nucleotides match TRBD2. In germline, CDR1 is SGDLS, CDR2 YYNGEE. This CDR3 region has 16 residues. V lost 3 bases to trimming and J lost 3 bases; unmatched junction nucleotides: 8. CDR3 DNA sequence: TGTGCCAGCAGCGCCGGGTTAGCGGGGGTAACAGATACGCAGTATTTT. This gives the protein CASSAGLAGVTDTQYF.

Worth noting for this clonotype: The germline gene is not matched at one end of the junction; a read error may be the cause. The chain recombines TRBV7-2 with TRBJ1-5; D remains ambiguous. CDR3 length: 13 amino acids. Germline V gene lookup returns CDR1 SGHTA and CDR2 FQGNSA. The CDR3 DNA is TGTGCCAGCAGCCCAGATAGGAATCACCCCCAGCATTTT. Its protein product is CASSPDRNHPQHF.

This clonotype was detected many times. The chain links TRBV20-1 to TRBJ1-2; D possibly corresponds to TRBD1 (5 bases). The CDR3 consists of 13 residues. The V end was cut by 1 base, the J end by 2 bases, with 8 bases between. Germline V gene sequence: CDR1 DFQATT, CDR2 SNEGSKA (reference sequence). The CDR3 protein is CSARVEGNYGYTF. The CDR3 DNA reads TGCAGTGCTAGAGTGGAGGGGAACTATGGCTACACCTTC.

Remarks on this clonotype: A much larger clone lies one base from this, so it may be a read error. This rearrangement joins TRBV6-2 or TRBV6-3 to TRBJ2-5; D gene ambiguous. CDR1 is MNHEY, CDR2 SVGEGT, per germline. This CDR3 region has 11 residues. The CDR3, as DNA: TGTGCCAGCAGCAAGGTAGAGACCCAGTGCTTC. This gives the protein CASSKVETQCF.

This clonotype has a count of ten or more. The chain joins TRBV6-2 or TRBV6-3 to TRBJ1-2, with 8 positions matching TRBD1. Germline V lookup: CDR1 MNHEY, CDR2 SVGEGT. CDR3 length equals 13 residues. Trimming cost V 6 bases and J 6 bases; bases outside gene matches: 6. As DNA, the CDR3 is TGTGCCAGCAGCTCCACAGGGGGTCATGGCTACACCTTC. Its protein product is CASSSTGGHGYTF.

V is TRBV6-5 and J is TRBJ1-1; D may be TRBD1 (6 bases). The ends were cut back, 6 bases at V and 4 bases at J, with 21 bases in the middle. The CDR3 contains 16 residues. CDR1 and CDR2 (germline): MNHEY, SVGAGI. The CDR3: CASRPPRGVVGTEAFF. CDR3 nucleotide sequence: TGTGCCAGCAGGCCCCCTAGGGGGGTAGTGGGCACTGAAGCTTTCTTT.

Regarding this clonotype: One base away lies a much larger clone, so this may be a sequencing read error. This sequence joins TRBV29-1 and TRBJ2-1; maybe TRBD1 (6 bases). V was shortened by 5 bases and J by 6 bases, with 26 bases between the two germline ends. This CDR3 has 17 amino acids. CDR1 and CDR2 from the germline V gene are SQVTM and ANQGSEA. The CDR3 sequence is CSVYFLDRRLFSNEQFF. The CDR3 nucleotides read TGCAGCGTTTACTTTCTGGACAGACGGCTTTTTAGCAATGAGCAGTTCTTC.

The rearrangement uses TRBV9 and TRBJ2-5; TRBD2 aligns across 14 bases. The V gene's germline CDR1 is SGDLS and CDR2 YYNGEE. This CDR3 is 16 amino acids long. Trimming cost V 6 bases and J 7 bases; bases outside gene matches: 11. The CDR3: CASTRGLAGAVGTQYF. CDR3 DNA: TGTGCCAGCACCAGGGGACTAGCGGGGGCCGTGGGGACCCAGTACTTC.

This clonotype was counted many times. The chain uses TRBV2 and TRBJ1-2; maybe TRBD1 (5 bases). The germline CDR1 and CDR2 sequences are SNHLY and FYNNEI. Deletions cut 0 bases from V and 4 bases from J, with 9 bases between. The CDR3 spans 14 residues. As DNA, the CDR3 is TGTGCCAGCAGTGAAGCGCTAGGGACCTATGGCTACACCTTC. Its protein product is CASSEALGTYGYTF.

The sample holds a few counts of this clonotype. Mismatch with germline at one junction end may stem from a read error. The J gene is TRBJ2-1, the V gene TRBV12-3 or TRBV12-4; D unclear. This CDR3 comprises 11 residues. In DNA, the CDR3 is TGTGCCAGCAGTTTAGACAGAACGTTGGGCTTC. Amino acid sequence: CASSLDRTLGF.

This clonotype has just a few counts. CDR3 DNA: TGCAGTGGTAGCGGGGGGTCGGAGACCCAGTACTTC. Translating gives CSGSGGSETQYF. This chain joins TRBV20-1 and TRBJ2-5; 10 positions agree with TRBD2. V lost 7 bases, J lost 5 bases, and 4 bases stayed unmatched. Germline CDR1 DFQATT, CDR2 SNEGSKA (reference sequence). The CDR3 contains 12 residues.

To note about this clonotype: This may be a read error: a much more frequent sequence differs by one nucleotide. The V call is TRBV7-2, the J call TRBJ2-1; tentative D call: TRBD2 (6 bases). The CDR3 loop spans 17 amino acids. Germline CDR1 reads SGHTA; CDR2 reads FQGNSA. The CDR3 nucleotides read TGTGCCAGCAGCTTAGGGGTAGTGGGAGGCTCCCACAATGAGCAGTTCTTC. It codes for CASSLGVVGGSHNEQFF. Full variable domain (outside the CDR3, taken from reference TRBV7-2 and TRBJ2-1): GAGVSQSPSNKVTEKGKDVELRCDPISGHTALYWYRQSLGQGLEFLIYFQGNSAPDKSGLPSDRFSAERTGGSVSTLTIQRTQQEDSAVYLCASSLGVVGGSHNEQFFGPGTRLTVL.

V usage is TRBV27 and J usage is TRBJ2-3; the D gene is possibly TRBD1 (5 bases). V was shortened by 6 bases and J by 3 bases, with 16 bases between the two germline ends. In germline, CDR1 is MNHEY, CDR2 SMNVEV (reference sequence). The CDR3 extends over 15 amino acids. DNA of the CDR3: TGTGCCAGCAGGCGCAGACAGTGGGGTACAGATACGCAGTATTTT. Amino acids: CASRRRQWGTDTQYF.

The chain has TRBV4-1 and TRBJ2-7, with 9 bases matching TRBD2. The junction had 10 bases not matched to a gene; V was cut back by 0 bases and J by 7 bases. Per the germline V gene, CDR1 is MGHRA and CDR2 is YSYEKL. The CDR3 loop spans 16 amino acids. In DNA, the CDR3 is TGCGCCAGCAGCCAAGATTTCGCGGGAGGGCCGGGGGAGCAGTACTTC. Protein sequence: CASSQDFAGGPGEQYF.

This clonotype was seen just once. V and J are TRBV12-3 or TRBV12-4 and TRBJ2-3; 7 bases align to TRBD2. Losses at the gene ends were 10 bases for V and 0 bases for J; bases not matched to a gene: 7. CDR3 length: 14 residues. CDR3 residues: CATAGSVSTDTQYF. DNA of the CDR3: TGTGCCACAGCGGGGTCAGTGAGCACAGATACGCAGTATTTT.

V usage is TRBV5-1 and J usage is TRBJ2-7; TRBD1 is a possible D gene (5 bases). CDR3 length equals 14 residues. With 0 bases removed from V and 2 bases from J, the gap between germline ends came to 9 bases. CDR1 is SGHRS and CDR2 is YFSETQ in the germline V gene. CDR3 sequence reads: CASSLGQLPYEQYF. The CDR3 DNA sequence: TGCGCCAGCAGCTTGGGACAGCTTCCCTACGAGCAGTACTTC.

The CDR3 sequence is CASSLGESSSPLHF. The CDR3 region has the DNA TGTGCCAGCAGCTTAGGGGAAAGTAGTTCACCCCTCCACTTT. This chain connects TRBV7-2 to TRBJ1-6; D is ambiguous. The CDR3 consists of 14 residues. The V and J ends lost 1 base and 9 bases respectively, with 10 bases between them. Germline V lookup: CDR1 SGHTA, CDR2 FQGNSA.

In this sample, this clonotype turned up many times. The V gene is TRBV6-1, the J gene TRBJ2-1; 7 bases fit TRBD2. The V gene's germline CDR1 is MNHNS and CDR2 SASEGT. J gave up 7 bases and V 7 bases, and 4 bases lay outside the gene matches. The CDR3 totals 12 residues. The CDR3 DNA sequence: TGTGCCAGCAAACGCGGGAGAAATGAGCAGTTCTTC. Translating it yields CASKRGRNEQFF.

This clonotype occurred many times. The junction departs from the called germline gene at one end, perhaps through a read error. CDR3 coding DNA: TGCGCCAGCAGCAAAGACACAGATACGCAGTATTTT. It is translated as CASSKDTDTQYF. The chain has TRBV4-1 and TRBJ2-3, with D uncertain. Germline V gene data show CDR1 as MGHRA and CDR2 as YSYEKL. The CDR3 is 12 residues long.

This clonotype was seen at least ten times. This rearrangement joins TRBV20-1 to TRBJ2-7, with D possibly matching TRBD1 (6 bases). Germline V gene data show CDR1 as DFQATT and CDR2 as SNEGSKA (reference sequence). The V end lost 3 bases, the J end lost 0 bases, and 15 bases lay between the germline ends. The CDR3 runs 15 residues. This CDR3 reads CSASQGPQSSYEQYF. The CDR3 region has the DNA TGCAGTGCTAGCCAGGGGCCACAGAGCTCCTACGAGCAGTACTTC.